This record concerns one TCR beta chain sequence. The data were obtained in a study of T cells expressing NK-cell markers. TCRdb re-called the 5' RACE reads and gives one entry per CDR3 protein, without DNA. The sample holds about 260,000 distinct CDR3 sequences. The CDR3 runs to 16 residues. Germline V gene sequence: CDR1 MNHNS, CDR2 SASEGT. This TCR was recovered from a man aged 18 to 30 in good health. This chain connects TRBV6-1 to TRBJ2-3; with no DNA, the TCRdb D assignment of TRBD1 cannot be verified. Source material: blood T cells: a sorted CD56 or NKG2C T cell subset, CD4+ or CD8+ T cells, or bulk PBMC T cells (not recorded which). This chain's CDR3 is CASRGWDREYTDTQYF.